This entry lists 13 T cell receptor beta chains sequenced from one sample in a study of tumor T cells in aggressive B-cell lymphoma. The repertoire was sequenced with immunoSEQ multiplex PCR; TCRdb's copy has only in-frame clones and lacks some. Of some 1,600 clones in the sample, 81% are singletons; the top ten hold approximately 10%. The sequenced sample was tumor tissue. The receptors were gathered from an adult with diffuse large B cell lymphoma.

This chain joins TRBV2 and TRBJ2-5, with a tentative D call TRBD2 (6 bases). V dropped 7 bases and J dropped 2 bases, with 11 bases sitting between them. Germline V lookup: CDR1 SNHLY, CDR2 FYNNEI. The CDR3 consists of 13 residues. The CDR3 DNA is TGTGCCAGCATGGACTACCTTCAAGAGACCCAGTACTTC. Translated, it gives CASMDYLQETQYF.

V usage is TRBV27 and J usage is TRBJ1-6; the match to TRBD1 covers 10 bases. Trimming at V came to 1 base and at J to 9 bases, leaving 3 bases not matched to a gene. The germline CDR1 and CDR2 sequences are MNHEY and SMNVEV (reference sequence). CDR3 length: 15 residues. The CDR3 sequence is CASSLWGQGTSPLHF. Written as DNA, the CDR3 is TGTGCCAGCAGTTTATGGGGACAGGGGACTTCACCCCTCCACTTT.

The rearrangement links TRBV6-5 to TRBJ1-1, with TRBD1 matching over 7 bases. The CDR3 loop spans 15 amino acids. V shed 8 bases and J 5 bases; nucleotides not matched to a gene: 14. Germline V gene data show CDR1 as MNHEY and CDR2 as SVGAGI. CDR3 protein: CASFKGKTGRTEAFF. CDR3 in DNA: TGTGCCAGCTTCAAAGGGAAGACAGGGAGGACTGAAGCTTTCTTT.

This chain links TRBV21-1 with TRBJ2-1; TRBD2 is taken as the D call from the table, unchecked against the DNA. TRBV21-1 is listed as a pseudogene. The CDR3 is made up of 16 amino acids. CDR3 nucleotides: TGTGCCAGCACCAAGTCCTCGCGGGAGAAGGGCAATGAGCAGTTCTTC. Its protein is CASTKSSREKGNEQFF.

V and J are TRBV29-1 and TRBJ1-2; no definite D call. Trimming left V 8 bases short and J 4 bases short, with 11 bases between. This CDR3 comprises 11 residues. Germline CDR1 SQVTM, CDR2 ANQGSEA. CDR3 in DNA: TGCAGCCTCCTGGAGGGCTATGGCTACACCTTC. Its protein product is CSLLEGYGYTF.

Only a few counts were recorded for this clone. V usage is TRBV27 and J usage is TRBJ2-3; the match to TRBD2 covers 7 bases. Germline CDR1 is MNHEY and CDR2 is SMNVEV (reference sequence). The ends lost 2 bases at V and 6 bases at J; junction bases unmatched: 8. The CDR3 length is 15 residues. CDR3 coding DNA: TGTGCCAGCAGTTTAGGGTGGGAGGGCCCGGATACGCAGTATTTT. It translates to CASSLGWEGPDTQYF.

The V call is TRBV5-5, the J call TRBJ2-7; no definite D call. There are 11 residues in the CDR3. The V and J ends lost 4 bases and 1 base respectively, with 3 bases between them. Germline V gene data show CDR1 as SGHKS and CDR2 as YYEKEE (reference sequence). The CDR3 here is CASSHSYEQYF. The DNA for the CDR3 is TGTGCCAGCAGCCATTCCTACGAGCAGTACTTC. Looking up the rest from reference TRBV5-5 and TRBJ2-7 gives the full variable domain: DAGVTQSPTHLIKTRGQQVTLRCSPISGHKSVSWYQQVLGQGPQFIFQYYEKEERGRGNFPDRFSARQFPNYSSELNVNALLLGDSALYLCASSHSYEQYFGPGTRLTVT.

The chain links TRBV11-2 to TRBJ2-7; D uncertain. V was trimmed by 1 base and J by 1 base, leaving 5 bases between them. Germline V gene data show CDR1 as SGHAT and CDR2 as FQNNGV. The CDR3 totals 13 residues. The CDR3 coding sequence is TGTGCCAGCAGCTTAGGGGCATCCTACGAGCAGTACTTC. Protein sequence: CASSLGASYEQYF.

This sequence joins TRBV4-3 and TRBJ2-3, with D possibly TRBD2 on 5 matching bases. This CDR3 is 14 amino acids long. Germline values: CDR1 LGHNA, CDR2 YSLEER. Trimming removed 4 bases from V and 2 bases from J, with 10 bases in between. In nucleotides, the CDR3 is TGCGCCAGCAGCCGCGGACTCTACACAGATACGCAGTATTTT. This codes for CASSRGLYTDTQYF.

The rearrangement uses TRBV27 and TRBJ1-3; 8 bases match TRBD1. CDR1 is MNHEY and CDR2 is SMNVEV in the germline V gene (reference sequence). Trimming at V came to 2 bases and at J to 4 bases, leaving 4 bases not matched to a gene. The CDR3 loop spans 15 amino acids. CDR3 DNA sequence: TGTGCCAGCAGTTTAACCAGGGGGCTCGGAAACACCATATATTTT. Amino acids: CASSLTRGLGNTIYF.

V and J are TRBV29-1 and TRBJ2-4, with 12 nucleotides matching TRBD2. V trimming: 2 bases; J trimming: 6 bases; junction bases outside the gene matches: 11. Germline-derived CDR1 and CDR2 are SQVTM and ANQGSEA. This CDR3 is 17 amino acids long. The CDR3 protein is CSVETFRLAGETNIQYF. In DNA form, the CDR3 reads TGCAGCGTTGAAACCTTCAGACTAGCGGGAGAAACAAACATTCAGTACTTC.

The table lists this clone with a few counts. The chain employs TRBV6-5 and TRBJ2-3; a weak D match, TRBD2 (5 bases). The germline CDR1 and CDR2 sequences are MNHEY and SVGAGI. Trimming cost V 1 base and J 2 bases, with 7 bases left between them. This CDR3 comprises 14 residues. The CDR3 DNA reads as TGTGCCAGCAGTTACTACGGGGACACAGATACGCAGTATTTT. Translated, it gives CASSYYGDTDTQYF.

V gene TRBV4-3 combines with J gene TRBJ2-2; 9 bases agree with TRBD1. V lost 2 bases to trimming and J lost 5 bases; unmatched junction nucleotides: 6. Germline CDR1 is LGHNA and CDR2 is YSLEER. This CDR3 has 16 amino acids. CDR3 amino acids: CASSQPRQGGTGELFF. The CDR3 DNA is TGCGCCAGCAGCCAACCTCGACAGGGGGGGACCGGGGAGCTGTTTTTT.